A selection of T cell receptor beta chains follows, all from one sample in a study of blood T cell repertoires in COVID-19. Using immunoSEQ multiplex PCR, the repertoire was profiled, and TCRdb retains in-frame clones only, with some absent. The sample records about 170,000 clones, less than 90% being singletons. Input material: peripheral blood. These TCRs come from an older woman with COVID-19, enrolled during active disease. Both conserved end residues are part of each CDR3. A D gene is named only where the DNA matches it firmly. A row's size may be missing; if present it is once, few, many or a size class.

v_gene	abundance	j_gene	d_gene	CDR3nt	CDR3aa
TRBV15	NA	TRBJ1-1	NA	TGTGCCACCAGCAGAGATTTCGGGGGTGGCACTGAAGCTTTCTTT	CATSRDFGGGTEAFF
TRBV7-3	NA	TRBJ2-6	NA	TGTGCCAGCGGTAGATCTGGGGCCAACGTCCTGACTTTC	CASGRSGANVLTF
TRBV9	NA	TRBJ1-2	TRBD1	TGTGCCAGCAGCGCCTTCCGGGACAGGGGGCTTGGCTACACCTTC	CASSAFRDRGLGYTF
TRBV19	NA	TRBJ2-1	TRBD2	TGTGCCAGTAGTATAGCGCGGGGGAACCTTTACAATGAGCAGTTCTTC	CASSIARGNLYNEQFF
TRBV19	NA	TRBJ2-2	NA	TGTGCCAGTAGTAGCGAAATACGACTGTCCGGGGAGCTGTTTTTT	CASSSEIRLSGELFF
TRBV12-3/TRBV12-4	NA	TRBJ2-1	NA	TGTGCCAGCAGTTTAGGGACTTCAGAACCGTTCTTC	CASSLGTSEPFF
TRBV19	few	TRBJ1-1	NA	TGTGCCAGCAGAACCGGGACATTTGAAGCTTTCTTT	CASRTGTFEAFF
TRBV24-1	NA	TRBJ2-1	TRBD1	TGTGCCACCAGTGATCCTGGACAGGGGGGGAATGAGCAGTTCTTC	CATSDPGQGGNEQFF
TRBV4-2	few	TRBJ1-1	TRBD1	TGTGCCAGCAGTCGGGACAGCATGAACACTGAAGCTTTCTTT	CASSRDSMNTEAFF
TRBV5-1	NA	TRBJ1-5	TRBD1	TGCGCCAGCAGCGGGACAGTGGGCCAGCCCCAGCATTTT	CASSGTVGQPQHF
TRBV7-2	once	TRBJ2-1	NA	TGTGCCAGCAGCTTAGCCGGGGTCTACAATGAGCAGTTCTTC	CASSLAGVYNEQFF
TRBV6-5	NA	TRBJ1-2	NA	TGTGCCAGCAGTTACGAGGATGGCTACACCTTC	CASSYEDGYTF
TRBV6-5	NA	TRBJ1-6	NA	TGTGCCAGCACCCAACGGGAGGGGAGTTCACCCCTCCACTTT	CASTQREGSSPLHF
TRBV6-1	few	TRBJ1-5	TRBD1	TGTGCCAGCAGTGGCCGGGGACAGGGGTGGCCTCATAGCAATCAGCCCCAGCATTTT	CASSGRGQGWPHSNQPQHF
TRBV6-5	NA	TRBJ2-4	NA	TGTGCCAGCAGAGCCGGGTCCAACATTCAGTACTTC	CASRAGSNIQYF
TRBV9	NA	TRBJ2-3	NA	TGTGCCAGCAGCGTAGCCTCAGATACGCAGTATTTT	CASSVASDTQYF
TRBV19	NA	TRBJ1-5	NA	TGTGCCAGTAGTCTCGGGAGCGGGGCTTGGGAGAGCAATCAGCCCCAGCATTTT	CASSLGSGAWESNQPQHF
TRBV15	NA	TRBJ1-3	NA	TGTGCCACCAGCAGAGATCGGAGGGGCTCTGGAAACACCATATATTTT	CATSRDRRGSGNTIYF
TRBV18	once	TRBJ2-3	TRBD2	TGTGCCAGCTCACCACCGGTCGGGAGGGCAGATACGCAGTATTTT	CASSPPVGRADTQYF
TRBV7-3	NA	TRBJ1-1	TRBD1	TGTGCCAGCAGCTCGACAGGGCCGAACACTGAAGCTTTCTTT	CASSSTGPNTEAFF
TRBV19	NA	TRBJ1-1	NA	TGTGCCAGTAAAGATAATGGGAGGGTGAACACTGAAGCTTTCTTT	CASKDNGRVNTEAFF
TRBV6-1	NA	TRBJ2-2	NA	TGTGCCAGCAGTGAGGTTCTAGCGTACACCGGGGAGCTGTTTTTT	CASSEVLAYTGELFF
TRBV3-1/TRBV3-2	NA	TRBJ2-7	NA	TGTGCCAGCAGCCAAGAGATGGGGGCTTACGAGCAGTACTTC	CASSQEMGAYEQYF
TRBV29-1	once	TRBJ1-2	NA	TGCAGCGTTGAAGATCCAAGGCAGGGCTACTTAAACTATGGCTACACCTTC	CSVEDPRQGYLNYGYTF
TRBV7-2	NA	TRBJ1-3	TRBD1	TGTGCCAGCAGGGACAGGGTTTATGACACCATATATTTT	CASRDRVYDTIYF
TRBV5-5	NA	TRBJ2-1	TRBD2	TGTGCCAGCAACAAGGGACTAGCCTCCTACAATGAGCAGTTCTTC	CASNKGLASYNEQFF
TRBV30	NA	TRBJ2-7	NA	TGTGCCTGGATCAAAAGGACAGACATAGGGGAGCAGTACTTC	CAWIKRTDIGEQYF
TRBV6-2/TRBV6-3	NA	TRBJ2-1	TRBD2	TGTGCCAGCAGTTACGGGACTAGCGGGAGCAGCCGCAATGAGCAGTTCTTC	CASSYGTSGSSRNEQFF
TRBV19	NA	TRBJ2-7	NA	TGTGCCAGTAGTTTGGTAGCGCCTGAGCAGTACTTC	CASSLVAPEQYF